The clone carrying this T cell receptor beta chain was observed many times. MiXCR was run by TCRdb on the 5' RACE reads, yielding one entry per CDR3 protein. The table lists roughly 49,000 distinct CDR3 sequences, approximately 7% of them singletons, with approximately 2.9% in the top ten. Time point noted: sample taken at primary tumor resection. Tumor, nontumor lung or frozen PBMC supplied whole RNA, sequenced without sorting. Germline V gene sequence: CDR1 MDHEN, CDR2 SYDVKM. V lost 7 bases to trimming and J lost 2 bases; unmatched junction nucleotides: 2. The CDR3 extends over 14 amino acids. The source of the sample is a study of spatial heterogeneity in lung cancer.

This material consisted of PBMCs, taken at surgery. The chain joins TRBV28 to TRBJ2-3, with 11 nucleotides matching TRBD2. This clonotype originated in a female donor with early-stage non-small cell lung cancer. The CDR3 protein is CASTSGGHTDTQYF. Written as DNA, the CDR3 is TGTGCCAGCACTAGCGGGGGGCACACAGATACGCAGTATTTT.